The sequence of this T cell receptor (beta chain) was determined in a study of shared clonotypes between healthy human individuals. General study findings and limits: Richness estimates generally favored naive over memory subsets. Lower generation probabilities were found for non-shared clonotypes than for those shared by all four donors. Genetic and exposure-history diversity was limited by the small donor number.

J gave up 5 bases and V 3 bases, and 8 bases lay outside the gene matches. The CDR3 length is 15 residues. CDR1 is SGHVS, CDR2 FQNEAQ, per germline. As concerns this clone: What it recognizes is unknown.

It was 200 ng DNA, about 30,000 T cell genomes, that sorted-subset replicate PCRs used. The protocol was immunoSEQ multiplex PCR, while the TCRdb copy is restricted to in-frame clones and leaves out a portion. This repertoire shows about 380,000 clones, 95% to 97% found once; its top ten account for about 0.32%. The sequence derives from a man younger than 45 in good health. The chain couples TRBV7-8 to TRBJ2-7; 9 nucleotides align to TRBD1. The sample consisted of memory CD8+ T cells sorted from blood. As for subset: CD45RO+ cells pooled with CCR7-negative TemRA cells. The chain's CDR3 is CASSFSNRGRNEQYF. The CDR3 region has the DNA TGTGCCAGCAGCTTCTCAAACAGGGGGCGAAACGAGCAGTACTTC.